Given below is one TCR beta chain in context. How the authors handled the data: Amplification of reference gene primers was used by the study to estimate nucleated cell counts. Libraries were prepared by immunoSEQ multiplex PCR; TCRdb keeps only in-frame clonotypes and omits some of them. From that table come the V and J calls and clone size; the DNA was used to work out D and trimming. The table has some 350,000 clones, about 88% seen once. Followed over time, Seattle patients had been enrolled while infection was active. These data come from a study of blood T cell repertoires in COVID-19. Study in general: Researchers got acute and convalescent COVID-19 samples from the United States, Italy and Spain. PBMCs, B-cell-depleted T cells, or T cells provided the cDNA or gDNA that made up the material.

The CDR3 has 19 amino acids. V trimming: 3 bases; J trimming: 3 bases; junction bases outside the gene matches: 12. Germline assignment: CDR1 LNHDA and CDR2 SQIVND (reference sequence). This rearrangement joins TRBV19 to TRBJ2-4; TRBD2 matches 12 bases. The sequence was collected from a woman aged 65 to 85 with COVID-19, enrolled during active disease. Sample: peripheral blood. The CDR3 DNA is TGTGCCAGTAGTATCTCGGCTAGCGGGGGGGCTATGGGCAAAAACATTCAGTACTTC. Protein: CASSISASGGAMGKNIQYF. Supplemented by reference TRBV19 and TRBJ2-4, the full variable domain reads DGGITQSPKYLFRKEGQNVTLSCEQNLNHDAMYWYRQDPGQGLRLIYYSQIVNDFQKGDIAEGYSVSREKKESFPLTVTSAQKNPTAFYLCASSISASGGAMGKNIQYFGAGTRLSVL.